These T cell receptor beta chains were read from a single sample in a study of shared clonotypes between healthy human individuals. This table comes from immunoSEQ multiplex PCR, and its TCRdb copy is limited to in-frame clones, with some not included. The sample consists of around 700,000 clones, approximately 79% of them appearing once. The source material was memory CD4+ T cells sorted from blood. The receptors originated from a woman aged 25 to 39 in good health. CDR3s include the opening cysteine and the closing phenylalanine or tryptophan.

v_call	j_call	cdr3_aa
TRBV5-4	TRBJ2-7	CASSLSGLSYEQYF
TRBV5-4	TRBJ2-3	CASSLATDTQYF
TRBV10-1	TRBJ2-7	CASSEELSGTSGRGKSYEQYF
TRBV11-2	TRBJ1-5	CASSRRDGGNQPQHF
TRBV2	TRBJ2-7	CASRRQGSEQYF
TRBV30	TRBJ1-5	CAWSEGRTPQHF
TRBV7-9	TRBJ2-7	CASSLAMQGKSYEQYF
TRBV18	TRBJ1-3	CASSPPQGASGNTIYF
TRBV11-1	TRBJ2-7	CASSPRAGGYEQYF
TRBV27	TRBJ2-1	CASTPRTSGFQFF
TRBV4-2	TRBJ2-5	CASSQEGLAGRGETQYF
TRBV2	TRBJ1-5	CASGSRVRGNQPQHF
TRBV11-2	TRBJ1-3	CASSLRSISGNTIYF
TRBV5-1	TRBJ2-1	CASSFRGLYNEQFF
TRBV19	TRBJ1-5	CASSAGQGSQPQHF
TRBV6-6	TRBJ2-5	CASSDLGLKETQYF
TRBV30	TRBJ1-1	CAWSVGQGNTEAFF
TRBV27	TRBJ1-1	CASSVGTENTEAFF
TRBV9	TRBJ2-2	CASSVGSLAPGELFF
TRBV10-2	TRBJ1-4	CASSEIPGRLNEKLFF
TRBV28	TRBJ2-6	CASSLDRALLSGANVLTF
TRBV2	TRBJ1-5	CASSVDGAQPYSNQPQHF
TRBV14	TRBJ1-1	CASSRGPGRTNTEAFF
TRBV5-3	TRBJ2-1	CASSLGVEQFF
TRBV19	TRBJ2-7	CASSSGGSSMEQYF
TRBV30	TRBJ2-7	CAWSLGGNSYEQYF
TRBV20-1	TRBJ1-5	CSASGGQPQHF
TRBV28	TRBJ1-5	CASSRGTGGEDQPQHF
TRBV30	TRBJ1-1	CAWLRFNRGNTEAFF
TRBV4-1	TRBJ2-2	CASSHPSGSPGELFF
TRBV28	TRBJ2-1	CASSPGTGYNEQFF
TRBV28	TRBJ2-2	CASKKGQGTGELFF
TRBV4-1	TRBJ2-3	CASSQGNGDTQYF
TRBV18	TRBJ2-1	CASSPTDWDEQFF
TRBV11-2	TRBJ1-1	CASSSNLLTEAFF
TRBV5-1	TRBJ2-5	CASSSSFGGGQETQYF
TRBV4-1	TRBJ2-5	CASSPGQPEETQYF
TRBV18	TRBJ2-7	CASSPGAVSEQYF
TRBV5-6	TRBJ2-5	CASSLLASGRIETQYF
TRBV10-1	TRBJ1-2	CASSRDRNYGYTF
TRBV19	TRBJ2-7	CASSIESRSYEQYF
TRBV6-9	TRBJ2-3	CGGRRGTSTDTQYF
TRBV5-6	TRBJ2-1	CASSRDWTGTASSYNEQFF
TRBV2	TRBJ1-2	CASNPRETRGYTF
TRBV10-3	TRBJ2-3	CAITDPKGTDTQYF
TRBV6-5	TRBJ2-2	CASLRATNTGELFF